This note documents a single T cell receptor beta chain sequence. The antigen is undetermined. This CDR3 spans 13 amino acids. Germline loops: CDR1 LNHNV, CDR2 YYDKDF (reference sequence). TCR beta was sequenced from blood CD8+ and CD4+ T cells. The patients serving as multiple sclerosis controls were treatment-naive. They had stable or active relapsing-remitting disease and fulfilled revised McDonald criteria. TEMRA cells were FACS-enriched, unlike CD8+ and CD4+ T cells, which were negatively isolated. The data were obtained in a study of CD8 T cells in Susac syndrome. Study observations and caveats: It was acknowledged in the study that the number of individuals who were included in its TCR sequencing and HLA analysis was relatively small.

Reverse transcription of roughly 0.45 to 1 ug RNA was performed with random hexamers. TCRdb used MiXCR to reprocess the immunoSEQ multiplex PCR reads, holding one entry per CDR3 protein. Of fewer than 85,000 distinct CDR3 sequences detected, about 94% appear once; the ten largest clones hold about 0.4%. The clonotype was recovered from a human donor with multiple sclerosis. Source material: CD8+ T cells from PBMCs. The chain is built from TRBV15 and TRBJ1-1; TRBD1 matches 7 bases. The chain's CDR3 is CAVGTDMNTEAFF. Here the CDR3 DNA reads TGTGCTGTCGGGACAGATATGAACACTGAAGCTTTCTTT.